The present T cell receptor beta chain was sequenced within a study of OX40 agonist ivuxolimab in advanced cancers. Sequencing was performed with immunoSEQ multiplex PCR; in TCRdb, only in-frame clones are kept and a portion is missing. Of around 30,000 clones listed, about 90% were seen once; the top ten hold around 3.8%. This clone was seen a handful of times. Its specificity is unknown. The study's findings and limits: Dosing at 0.1 to 3.0 mg/kg was accompanied by clonal expansion of CD4+ and CD8+ blood T cells by week 6.

The sequencing used CD4+ or CD8+ T cells sorted from blood, collected in a trial of the OX40 agonist ivuxolimab. This receptor was taken from an adult with an advanced solid tumor such as melanoma, head and neck, liver or kidney cancer.

CDR3 residues: CASSIDREDTEAFF. The CDR3 DNA reads TGTGCCAGTAGTATCGACAGGGAGGACACTGAAGCTTTCTTT. V is TRBV19 and J is TRBJ1-1, with 7 bases that match TRBD1. In germline, CDR1 is LNHDA, CDR2 SQIVND (reference sequence). The V segment lost 3 bases and the J segment 3 bases; nucleotides outside the gene matches: 4. CDR3 length equals 14 residues.